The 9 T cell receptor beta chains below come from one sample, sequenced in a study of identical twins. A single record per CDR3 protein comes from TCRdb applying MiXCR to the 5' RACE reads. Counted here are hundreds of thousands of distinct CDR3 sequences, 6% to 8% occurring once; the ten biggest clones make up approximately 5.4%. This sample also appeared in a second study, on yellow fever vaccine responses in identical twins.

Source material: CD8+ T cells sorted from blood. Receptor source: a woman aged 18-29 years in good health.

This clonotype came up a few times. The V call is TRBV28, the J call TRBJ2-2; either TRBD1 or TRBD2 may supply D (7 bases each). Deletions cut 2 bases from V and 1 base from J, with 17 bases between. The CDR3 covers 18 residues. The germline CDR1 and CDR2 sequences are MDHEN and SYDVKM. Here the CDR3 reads CASSLRGGRGMNTGELFF. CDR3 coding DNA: TGTGCCAGCAGTTTAAGGGGGGGCAGGGGGATGAACACCGGGGAGCTGTTTTTT.

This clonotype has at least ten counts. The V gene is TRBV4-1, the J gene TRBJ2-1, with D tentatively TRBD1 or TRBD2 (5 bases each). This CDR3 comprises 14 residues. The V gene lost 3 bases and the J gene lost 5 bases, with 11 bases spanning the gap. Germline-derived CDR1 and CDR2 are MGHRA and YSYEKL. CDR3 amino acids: CASSQNGGDNEQFF. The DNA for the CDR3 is TGCGCCAGCAGCCAGAATGGGGGAGACAATGAGCAGTTCTTC.

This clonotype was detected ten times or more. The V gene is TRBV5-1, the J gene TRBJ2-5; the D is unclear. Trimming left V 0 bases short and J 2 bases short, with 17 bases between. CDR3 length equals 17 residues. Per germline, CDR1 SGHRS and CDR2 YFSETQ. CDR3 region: CASSLARSLLGQETQYF. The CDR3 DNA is TGCGCCAGCAGCTTGGCCCGTTCTCTATTGGGGCAAGAGACCCAGTACTTC.

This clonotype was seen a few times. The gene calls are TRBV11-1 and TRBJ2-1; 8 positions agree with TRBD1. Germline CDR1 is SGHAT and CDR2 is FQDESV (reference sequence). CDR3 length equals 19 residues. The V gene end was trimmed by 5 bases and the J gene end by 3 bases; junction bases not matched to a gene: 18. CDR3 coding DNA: TGTGCCAGCAGCCCGAGGGGGCCAACAGGGGGAACAAACTACAATGAGCAGTTCTTC. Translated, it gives CASSPRGPTGGTNYNEQFF.

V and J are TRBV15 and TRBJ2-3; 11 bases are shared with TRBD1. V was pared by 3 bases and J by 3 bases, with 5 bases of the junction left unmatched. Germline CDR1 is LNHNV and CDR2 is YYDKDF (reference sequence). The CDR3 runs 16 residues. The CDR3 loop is CATSSTGTGGTDTQYF. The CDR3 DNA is TGTGCCACCAGCAGCACCGGGACAGGGGGAACAGATACGCAGTATTTT.

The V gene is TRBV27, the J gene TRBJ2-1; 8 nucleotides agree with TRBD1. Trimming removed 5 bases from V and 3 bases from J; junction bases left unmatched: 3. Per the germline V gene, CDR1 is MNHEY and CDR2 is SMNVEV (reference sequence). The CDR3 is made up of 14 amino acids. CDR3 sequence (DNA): TGTGCCAGCAGTATTGACAGGGGCTACAATGAGCAGTTCTTC. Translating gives CASSIDRGYNEQFF.

The DNA of the CDR3 is TGCAGCGTTGAAGAGAGGGGACTAGCGGGCTACAATGAGCAGTTCTTC. Protein sequence: CSVEERGLAGYNEQFF. This chain connects TRBV29-1 to TRBJ2-1; 12 nucleotides align to TRBD2. CDR3 length equals 16 residues. V was pared by 0 bases and J by 3 bases, with 3 bases of the junction left unmatched. Germline CDR1 is SQVTM and CDR2 is ANQGSEA.

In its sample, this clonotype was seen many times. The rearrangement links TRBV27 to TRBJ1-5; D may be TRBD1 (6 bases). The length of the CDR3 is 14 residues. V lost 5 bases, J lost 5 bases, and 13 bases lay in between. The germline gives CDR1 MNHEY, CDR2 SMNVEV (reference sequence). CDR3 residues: CASSLWSGDQPQHF. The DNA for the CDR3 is TGTGCCAGCAGTCTTTGGTCAGGGGATCAGCCCCAGCATTTT.

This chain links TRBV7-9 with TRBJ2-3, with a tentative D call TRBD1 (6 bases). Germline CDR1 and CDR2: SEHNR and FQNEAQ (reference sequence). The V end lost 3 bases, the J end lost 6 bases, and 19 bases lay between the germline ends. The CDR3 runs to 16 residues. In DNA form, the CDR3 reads TGTGCCAGCAGCTTTGAGGACAGCCCAACTTGGGATACGCAGTATTTT. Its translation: CASSFEDSPTWDTQYF.